This TCR beta chain was retrieved from a study of a mutant IDH1 vaccine in newly diagnosed glioma. Study information: A roughly 60% male, 37.5% female split and a mean age of roughly 37 years characterized treated patients. Patients got radiotherapy, temozolomide, or both beforehand, and most got both.

General study findings and limits: Pseudoprogression seemed unlinked to shifts in top peripheral T cell clonotypes.

Trimming cost V 6 bases and J 3 bases, with 6 bases left between them. The V gene's germline CDR1 is MNHNS and CDR2 SASEGT. The CDR3 length is 11 residues. The repertoire was sequenced with immunoSEQ multiplex PCR; TCRdb's copy has only in-frame clones and lacks some. The table lists 70,000 to 95,000 clones, approximately 80% of them singletons. To note about this clone: Its specificity is not known.

The time point denotes: baseline, week 1 (first vaccination visit). Noted treatment: pre-vaccination baseline after standard-of-care therapy. Every donor had a new WHO grade 3 or 4 astrocytoma that was IDH1-mutant, with loss of nuclear ATRX. The sequencing here drew on PBMCs, taken from a glioma patient treated with radiotherapy, temozolomide or both. The chain links TRBV6-1 to TRBJ2-7; no firm D call. The receptor was derived from a man between 35 and 55 years old with glioma. Some clones in this sample may be carry-over from other donors' samples. This CDR3 reads CASRDGYEQYF. CDR3 nucleotides: TGTGCCAGCAGAGACGGCTACGAGCAGTACTTC.